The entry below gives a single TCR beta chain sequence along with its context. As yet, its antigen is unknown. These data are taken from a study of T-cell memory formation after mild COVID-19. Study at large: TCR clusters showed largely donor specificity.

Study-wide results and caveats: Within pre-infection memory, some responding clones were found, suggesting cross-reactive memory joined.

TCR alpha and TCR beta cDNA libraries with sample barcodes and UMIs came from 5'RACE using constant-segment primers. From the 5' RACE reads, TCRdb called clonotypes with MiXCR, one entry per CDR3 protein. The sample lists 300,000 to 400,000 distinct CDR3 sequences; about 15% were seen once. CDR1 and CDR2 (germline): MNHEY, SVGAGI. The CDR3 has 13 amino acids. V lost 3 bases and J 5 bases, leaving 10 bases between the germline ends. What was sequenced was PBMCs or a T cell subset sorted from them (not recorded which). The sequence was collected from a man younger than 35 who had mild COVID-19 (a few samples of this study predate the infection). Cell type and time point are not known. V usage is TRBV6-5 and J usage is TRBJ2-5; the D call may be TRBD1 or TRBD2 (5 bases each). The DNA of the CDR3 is TGTGCCAGCAGTTATGCAGGGACGGAGACCCAGTACTTC. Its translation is CASSYAGTETQYF.